The clone carrying this TCR beta chain was seen ten or more times. Its matching antigen is unknown. These data are taken from a study of regulatory T cells in long-lasting Graves disease. Researchers made TCR beta libraries by using iRepertoire HTBI primers and running Arm-PCR on CDR3 regions. One entry per CDR3 protein results from TCRdb running MiXCR on the multiplex PCR reads. The sample lists a few hundred thousand distinct CDR3 sequences, approximately 18% seen once, with 14% in the top ten. Study-wide results and caveats: Persistent patients shared 2,500 to 3,000 public clonotypes among themselves. Newly diagnosed patients shared fewer, at about 890.

This sample's time point: newly diagnosed GD, antithyroid drugs for less than 3 months. RNA isolated from PBMCs was used to make the TCR library. American Thyroid Association guidelines were used to diagnose Graves' disease. A further study also used this sample, focusing on T cells in Graves' hyperthyroidism and ophthalmopathy.

Here the sequenced sample was peripheral blood mononuclear cells (PBMCs), taken at new diagnosis, from a patient treated with antithyroid drugs. This TCR was sampled from a woman between 25 and 40 years old with Graves disease.

In DNA, the CDR3 is TGCAGTGCTCCTCGGACCACTAACTATGGCTACACCTTC. It specifies CSAPRTTNYGYTF. The chain uses TRBV20-1 and TRBJ1-2; D uncertain. The length of the CDR3 is 13 residues. Trimming took 5 bases from V and 0 from J, leaving 10 bases between them. Germline CDR1 reads DFQATT; CDR2 reads SNEGSKA (reference sequence).